The following is a T cell receptor (beta chain) sequence with its context. Its antigen is undetermined. The treatment is: approximately 9-day PBMC culture with coronavirus spike peptide pools or control peptides (ViraFEST assay). The unexposed donor gave CD4+ T cells before the COVID-19 pandemic (2011-2018). The sample comes from a study of vaccination and CD4 T cells after COVID-19. Sequencing of DNA taken from cultured CD4+ T cells relied on the Oncomine TCR Beta short-read assay. TCRdb re-called the PCR reads through MiXCR, storing one row per CDR3 protein. The sample comprises some 1,300 distinct CDR3 sequences, roughly 12% of which are singletons, and over 8.5% rests with the top ten. The CDR3 is 16 residues long. V was trimmed by 5 bases and J by 5 bases, leaving 19 bases between them. In germline, CDR1 is SGHTA, CDR2 FQGNSA.

The sequence derives from a human donor in good health. This chain connects TRBV7-2 to TRBJ2-1; D perhaps matches TRBD2 (6 bases). The specimen sequenced was CD4+ T cells from blood, cultured in vitro. The CDR3 DNA follows: TGTGCCAGCAGCGCCCCCAGCGGCGGGGATCACAATGAGCAGTTCTTC. Protein: CASSAPSGGDHNEQFF.